These 16 T cell receptor beta chains were all obtained from the same sample, sequenced in a study of blood T cell repertoires in COVID-19. Repertoires were generated with immunoSEQ multiplex PCR, while TCRdb's copy carries only in-frame clones and drops some. The table records 20,000 to 25,000 clones, 80% to 90% of them present only once. Sequencing was carried out using peripheral blood. Receptors originate from a woman of 80 years or more with active COVID-19.

The chain employs TRBV7-2 and TRBJ2-5, with D perhaps matching TRBD2 (5 bases). This CDR3 is built from 13 residues. V lost 6 bases to trimming and J lost 2 bases, with 10 bases between them. Germline V CDR1 and CDR2: SGHTA, FQGNSA. CDR3 protein: CASSRRGQETQYF. CDR3 nucleotides: TGTGCCAGCAGTCGCCGGGGACAAGAGACCCAGTACTTC.

The CDR3 bases are TGTGCCTGGAGCTTACAGGGGTCCGGAAACACCATATATTTT. This encodes CAWSLQGSGNTIYF. This chain connects TRBV30 to TRBJ1-3; TRBD1 matches at 7 bases. This CDR3 is built from 14 residues. Trimming took 3 bases from V and 4 from J; bases not matched to a gene: 6. The V gene's germline CDR1 is GTSNPN and CDR2 SVGIG (reference sequence).

The genes are TRBV7-2 and TRBJ1-1; 9 bases are shared with TRBD1. The CDR3 covers 15 residues. Germline V gene lookup returns CDR1 SGHTA and CDR2 FQGNSA. V lost 5 bases, J lost 4 bases, and 8 bases stayed unmatched. CDR3 sequence: CASSTRTGVGTEAFF. In nucleotides, the CDR3 is TGTGCCAGCAGCACCCGGACAGGGGTGGGCACTGAAGCTTTCTTT.

The CDR3 nucleotides read TGCGCCAGCAGCTTCGGGGACAGAGAGAAAGATACGCAGTATTTT. This sequence encodes CASSFGDREKDTQYF. This sequence joins TRBV5-1 and TRBJ2-3; 7 bases match TRBD1. This CDR3 is built from 15 residues. Germline assignment: CDR1 SGHRS and CDR2 YFSETQ. The V gene end was trimmed by 2 bases and the J gene end by 5 bases; junction bases not matched to a gene: 8.

This sequence joins TRBV14 and TRBJ2-5; 14 bases line up with TRBD2. J lost 0 bases, V lost 3 bases, and 6 bases had no gene match. This CDR3 is built from 18 residues. In germline, CDR1 is SGHDN, CDR2 FVKESK. The CDR3: CASSQSPGLAGDQETQYF. CDR3 nucleotide sequence: TGTGCCAGCAGCCAGAGTCCGGGACTAGCGGGGGACCAAGAGACCCAGTACTTC.

V gene TRBV5-1 combines with J gene TRBJ2-7; 10 bases line up with TRBD1. V lost 4 bases to trimming and J lost 6 bases; unmatched junction nucleotides: 4. The V gene's germline CDR1 is SGHRS and CDR2 YFSETQ. This CDR3 is 13 amino acids long. The DNA for the CDR3 is TGCGCCAGCAGCCCCCGGGACAGGGGCGAGCAGTACTTC. Protein: CASSPRDRGEQYF.

This chain joins TRBV11-2 and TRBJ2-2; D is possibly TRBD1 (5 bases). This CDR3 region has 14 residues. V lost 5 bases, J lost 5 bases, and 12 bases lay in between. Germline V CDR1 and CDR2: SGHAT, FQNNGV. CDR3 nucleotides: TGTGCCAGCAGCCCGATCAGGGTTACCGGGGAGCTGTTTTTT. It specifies CASSPIRVTGELFF.

This chain's CDR3 is CASSPRGGINEKLFF. The CDR3 DNA is TGTGCCAGCAGCCCCCGCGGGGGGATTAATGAAAAACTGTTTTTT. The V call is TRBV9, the J call TRBJ1-4; D might be TRBD1 (5 bases). The CDR3 runs 15 residues. The V end lost 4 bases, the J end lost 4 bases, and 14 bases lay between the germline ends. Germline CDR1 and CDR2: SGDLS and YYNGEE.

The chain joins TRBV9 to TRBJ1-2, with 9 bases aligning to TRBD1. The germline CDR1 and CDR2 sequences are SGDLS and YYNGEE. J was trimmed by 2 bases and V by 4 bases; bases with no gene match: 6. This CDR3 is built from 15 residues. The chain's CDR3 is CASSSTGTGNYGYTF. DNA for the CDR3: TGTGCCAGCAGCTCAACCGGGACAGGGAACTATGGCTACACCTTC.

The chain joins TRBV6-5 to TRBJ1-1; D unclear. The CDR3 is 16 residues long. V gave up 2 bases and J gave up 1 base, with 14 bases separating them. CDR1 and CDR2 from the germline V gene are MNHEY and SVGAGI. The CDR3 DNA reads as TGTGCCAGCAGTTACACTATAGCACCGCGGAACACTGAAGCTTTCTTT. It yields the protein CASSYTIAPRNTEAFF.

The J gene is TRBJ2-2, the V gene TRBV5-1; TRBD1 might be the D (6 bases). Germline V gives CDR1 SGHRS, CDR2 YFSETQ. Trimming stripped 4 bases from V and 6 bases from J, with 10 bases between. The length of the CDR3 is 13 residues. The CDR3 region has the DNA TGCGCCAGCAGCAAAACAGGGCCCGGGGAGCTGTTTTTT. Translation gives CASSKTGPGELFF.

The gene calls are TRBV5-1 and TRBJ2-5, with 13 bases fitting TRBD2. The CDR3 has 16 residues. The V gene end was trimmed by 4 bases and the J gene end by 5 bases; junction bases not matched to a gene: 8. Germline values: CDR1 SGHRS, CDR2 YFSETQ. CDR3 DNA: TGCGCCAGCAGCCCGATGACTAGCGGGGGGCCCGAGACCCAGTACTTC. Translating it yields CASSPMTSGGPETQYF.

The chain couples TRBV4-1 to TRBJ2-1; 9 bases map to TRBD2. CDR3 length: 17 amino acids. With V trimmed by 2 bases and J by 4 bases, 9 bases remained unmatched. In germline, CDR1 is MGHRA, CDR2 YSYEKL. This chain's CDR3 is CASSQPILAGSYNEQFF. CDR3 bases: TGCGCCAGCAGCCAACCCATTCTAGCGGGGTCTTACAATGAGCAGTTCTTC.

In this sample, this clone turned up once. J is TRBJ2-5 and V is TRBV7-8; 7 nucleotides align to TRBD1. This CDR3 region has 16 residues. V was pared by 4 bases and J by 1 base, with 9 bases of the junction left unmatched. CDR1 is SGHVS, CDR2 FQNEAQ, per germline. The CDR3 loop is CASSSTGTVSQETQYF. The CDR3 DNA reads TGTGCCAGCAGCTCAACCGGGACAGTGTCCCAAGAGACCCAGTACTTC.

The gene calls are TRBV7-6 and TRBJ2-1; TRBD2 matches 11 bases. V dropped 2 bases and J dropped 7; count of bases not matched to a gene: 10. Germline V gives CDR1 SGHVS, CDR2 FNYEAQ. The CDR3 extends over 17 amino acids. The CDR3 loop is CASSLLFLAGGTNEQFF. The CDR3 coding sequence is TGTGCCAGCAGCTTATTATTTCTAGCGGGGGGTACTAATGAGCAGTTCTTC.

The V call is TRBV9, the J call TRBJ2-3, with 15 positions matching TRBD2. The CDR3 spans 16 residues. The V gene end was trimmed by 4 bases and the J gene end by 5 bases; junction bases not matched to a gene: 5. The germline V gene has CDR1 SGDLS and CDR2 YYNGEE. The CDR3 loop is CASSQTGLAGGDTQYF. Here the CDR3 DNA reads TGTGCCAGCAGCCAGACGGGACTAGCGGGGGGAGATACGCAGTATTTT. The whole variable domain, remainder taken from reference TRBV9 and TRBJ2-3, is DSGVTQTPKHLITATGQRVTLRCSPRSGDLSVYWYQQSLDQGLQFLIQYYNGEERAKGNILERFSAQQFPDLHSELNLSSLELGDSALYFCASSQTGLAGGDTQYFGPGTRLTVL.